The sequence of this TCR beta chain was determined in a study of OX40 agonist ivuxolimab in advanced cancers. The wider study: Dose-escalation cases comprised hepatocellular carcinoma, melanoma, renal cell or head and neck cancer. The group had a mean age of 60 years, ranged from roughly 20 to 79, and was around 82% male. Three patients showed partial responses: one hepatocellular carcinoma and two cutaneous melanoma cases.

V lost 4 bases and J 5 bases, leaving 15 bases between the germline ends. The CDR3 runs to 14 residues. Germline V CDR1 and CDR2: SGDLS, YYNGEE. On cycle 4 day 1 and cycle 7 day 1, as well as at baseline, blood was sampled. The method was immunoSEQ multiplex PCR; TCRdb's version includes in-frame clones alone and lacks a portion of them. In the table there are around 140,000 clones, approximately 94% of which are singletons. The material sequenced was CD4+ or CD8+ T cells sorted from blood, taken in a trial of the OX40 agonist ivuxolimab. The chain uses TRBV9 and TRBJ2-5; D remains unclear. The receptor was derived from an adult with an advanced solid tumor such as melanoma, head and neck, liver or kidney cancer. CDR3 DNA: TGTGCCAGCAGCATAAATATTGATTGGGAGACCCAGTACTTC. Amino acid sequence: CASSINIDWETQYF.